The 21 T cell receptor beta chains below all came from one sample that was sequenced in a study of shared clonotypes between healthy human individuals. TCRdb's copy holds only in-frame clones and misses some; the assay was immunoSEQ multiplex PCR. The sample yields around 2,000,000 clones, approximately 94% seen once. CD8 cells regarded as naive lacked CD45RO, were positively chosen for CCR7, and omitted terminally differentiated effector memory CD45RA+ cells. What was sequenced was naive CD8+ T cells from PBMCs. The receptors stem from a man younger than 35 in good health. Some clones in this sample may be carry-over from other donors' samples.

The chain combines TRBV19 with TRBJ1-2, with D possibly being TRBD1 (6 bases). Germline V CDR1 and CDR2: LNHDA, SQIVND (reference sequence). The ends were cut back, 6 bases at V and 6 bases at J, with 17 bases in the middle. The CDR3 contains 14 residues. CDR3 sequence reads: CASSKGVADDGYTF. The CDR3 DNA sequence: TGTGCCAGTAGCAAGGGGGTGGCAGACGATGGCTACACCTTC.

J is TRBJ1-5 and V is TRBV4-3; D unresolved. There are 18 residues in the CDR3. The germline gives CDR1 LGHNA, CDR2 YSLEER. Trimming took off 0 bases at V and 1 base at J, with 16 bases between the two ends. This chain's CDR3 is CASSQDVGLLGSNQPQHF. The CDR3 DNA is TGCGCCAGCAGCCAAGATGTTGGCCTACTGGGAAGCAATCAGCCCCAGCATTTT.

The chain combines TRBV5-1 with TRBJ2-7; 10 bases agree with TRBD1. The CDR3 consists of 14 residues. CDR1 and CDR2 (germline): SGHRS, YFSETQ. Trimming took 9 bases from V and 2 from J; bases not matched to a gene: 8. Written as DNA, the CDR3 is TGCGCCACCCAGCTGGGACAGGGGACCTACGAGCAGTACTTC. Protein product: CATQLGQGTYEQYF.

The chain is built from TRBV5-1 and TRBJ2-7, with 8 bases lining up with TRBD2. In germline, CDR1 is SGHRS, CDR2 YFSETQ. This CDR3 region has 16 residues. Unmatched junction bases numbered 12, after V lost 4 bases and J lost 3 bases. The CDR3 region has the DNA TGCGCCAGCAGCCGAGCGGGAGAGGGTGGGCACTACGAGCAGTACTTC. It specifies CASSRAGEGGHYEQYF.

The chain is built from TRBV27 and TRBJ2-5; 8 bases are shared with TRBD2. V was clipped by 8 bases and J by 5 bases; unmatched bases: 13. The CDR3 extends over 15 amino acids. Germline V gene data show CDR1 as MNHEY and CDR2 as SMNVEV (reference sequence). This chain's CDR3 is CASSTGREVWETQYF. The DNA for the CDR3 is TGTGCCAGCTCCACTGGGCGGGAGGTGTGGGAGACCCAGTACTTC.

This rearrangement joins TRBV5-5 to TRBJ1-6, with a tentative D call TRBD1 (6 bases). The CDR3 totals 13 residues. Trimming stripped 4 bases from V and 11 bases from J, with 13 bases between. Germline-derived CDR1 and CDR2 are SGHKS and YYEKEE (reference sequence). CDR3 DNA: TGTGCCAGCAGCAACACAGGGACGCCACCCCTCCACTTT. As protein: CASSNTGTPPLHF.

With respect to this clone: Other DNA sequences from this sample encode an identical CDR3 as well. V and J are TRBV4-2 and TRBJ2-1, with D uncertain. The CDR3 extends over 13 amino acids. Germline V gene data show CDR1 as LGHNA and CDR2 as YNFKEQ. V shed 0 bases and J shed 7 bases, with 7 bases lying between them. DNA for the CDR3: TGTGCCAGCAGCCAAGAGAGTTATAATGAGCAGTTCTTC. Protein sequence: CASSQESYNEQFF.

The V call is TRBV6-5, the J call TRBJ1-5, with D uncertain. Trimming left V 5 bases short and J 4 bases short, with 12 bases between. CDR1 is MNHEY and CDR2 is SVGAGI in the germline V gene. The CDR3 length is 14 residues. The DNA of the CDR3 is TGTGCCAGCAGTGCCGCGACACGAAATCAGCCCCAGCATTTT. Its translation is CASSAATRNQPQHF.

This sequence joins TRBV7-9 and TRBJ2-3; 10 bases fit TRBD1. Germline V CDR1 and CDR2: SEHNR, FQNEAQ (reference sequence). The junction had 18 bases not matched to a gene; V was cut back by 6 bases and J by 3 bases. The CDR3 loop spans 19 amino acids. The CDR3 here is CASSPLSPSGTGVTDTQYF. The CDR3, as DNA: TGTGCCAGCAGTCCTTTAAGCCCGTCCGGGACAGGGGTAACAGATACGCAGTATTTT.

This clone was picked up one time. The V call is TRBV2, the J call TRBJ1-4, with D uncertain. Germline-derived CDR1 and CDR2 are SNHLY and FYNNEI. The CDR3 totals 12 residues. V lost 4 bases and J lost 12, with 12 bases in between. The CDR3, as DNA: TGTGCCAGCAGTGTCCCTTCTCCCGAACTGTTTTTT. Translated: CASSVPSPELFF.

This chain links TRBV15 with TRBJ2-7; maybe TRBD1 (6 bases). Germline V gene sequence: CDR1 LNHNV, CDR2 YYDKDF (reference sequence). V gave up 3 bases and J gave up 3 bases, with 12 bases separating them. The CDR3 covers 14 residues. CDR3 region: CATSSTGSDYEQYF. The CDR3 coding sequence is TGTGCCACCAGCAGTACAGGGTCTGACTACGAGCAGTACTTC.

As DNA, the CDR3 is TGTGCCAGCAGCCTGGAGGGGCTAGCGGCTTACAATGAGCAGTTCTTC. Residues: CASSLEGLAAYNEQFF. The rearrangement joins TRBV13 to TRBJ2-1; 7 nucleotides match TRBD2. The CDR3 covers 16 residues. The junction had 11 bases not matched to a gene; V was cut back by 5 bases and J by 4 bases. Germline V gene lookup returns CDR1 PRHDT and CDR2 FYEKMQ (reference sequence).

About this clone: Other nucleotide sequences in the sample specify the same CDR3. The chain recombines TRBV7-9 with TRBJ2-1, with 13 bases fitting TRBD2. The CDR3 length is 16 residues. Germline V gene data show CDR1 as SEHNR and CDR2 as FQNEAQ (reference sequence). V lost 5 bases, J lost 2 bases, and 3 bases stayed unmatched. The CDR3 DNA reads as TGTGCCAGCAGCCCAACTAGCGGGAGGGCCTACAATGAGCAGTTCTTC. Protein product: CASSPTSGRAYNEQFF.

J is TRBJ2-1 and V is TRBV28, with D possibly TRBD2 on 7 matching bases. V was pared by 10 bases and J by 7 bases, with 20 bases between. CDR1 is MDHEN and CDR2 is SYDVKM in the germline V gene. The CDR3 sequence is 14 residues long. The chain's CDR3 is CATLVGGGGNEQFF. Written as DNA, the CDR3 is TGTGCCACCCTCGTCGGGGGAGGGGGAAATGAGCAGTTCTTC. The complete variable domain, with remaining parts taken from reference TRBV28 and TRBJ2-1, reads DVKVTQSSRYLVKRTGEKVFLECVQDMDHENMFWYRQDPGLGLRLIYFSYDVKMKEKGDIPEGYSVSREKKERFSLILESASTNQTSMYLCATLVGGGGNEQFFGPGTRLTVL.

This rearrangement joins TRBV7-9 to TRBJ2-7; D is possibly TRBD1 or TRBD2 (6 bases each). This CDR3 has 12 residues. Germline V lookup: CDR1 SEHNR, CDR2 FQNEAQ (reference sequence). Trimming removed 4 bases from V and 6 bases from J, with 10 bases in between. The CDR3 is CASSSRGAEQYF. In DNA form, the CDR3 reads TGTGCCAGCAGCTCGAGGGGGGCCGAGCAGTACTTC.

This clone was recorded only once. The chain couples TRBV5-1 to TRBJ1-4; D not certain. The CDR3 runs to 15 residues. Germline V CDR1 and CDR2: SGHRS, YFSETQ. V was shortened by 0 bases and J by 8 bases, with 14 bases between the two germline ends. CDR3 in amino acids: CASSLDLENREKLFF. The CDR3 DNA sequence: TGCGCCAGCAGCTTGGACCTTGAAAATCGGGAAAAACTGTTTTTT.

The rearrangement uses TRBV5-6 and TRBJ1-1, with 8 bases matching TRBD1. The CDR3 length is 15 residues. Trimming removed 4 bases from V and 4 bases from J; junction bases left unmatched: 9. Germline lookup yields CDR1 SGHDT and CDR2 YYEEEE. CDR3 DNA: TGTGCCAGCAGCCTTATTCCAGGGGGCAGCACTGAAGCTTTCTTT. This encodes CASSLIPGGSTEAFF. Full variable domain (missing parts from reference TRBV5-6 and TRBJ1-1): DAGVTQSPTHLIKTRGQQVTLRCSPKSGHDTVSWYQQALGQGPQFIFQYYEEEERQRGNFPDRFSGHQFPNYSSELNVNALLLGDSALYLCASSLIPGGSTEAFFGQGTRLTVV.

In this sample, this clone turned up once. CDR3 sequence reads: CSVEGTGTGGYEQYF. The DNA of the CDR3 is TGCAGCGTTGAAGGTACCGGGACAGGGGGCTATGAGCAGTACTTC. The chain joins TRBV29-1 to TRBJ2-7; 12 bases line up with TRBD1. Trimming took 1 base from V and 7 from J; bases not matched to a gene: 8. The CDR3 has 15 residues. Germline V gene data show CDR1 as SQVTM and CDR2 as ANQGSEA.

The V call is TRBV28, the J call TRBJ2-7; 13 bases map to TRBD2. V lost 6 bases, J lost 5 bases, and 7 bases stayed unmatched. The CDR3 runs 15 residues. Germline lookup yields CDR1 MDHEN and CDR2 SYDVKM. The CDR3 DNA sequence: TGTGCCAGCAGCCCCACTAGCGGGAGGGCCAACGAGCAGTACTTC. It specifies CASSPTSGRANEQYF.

The CDR3 spells CASSPVMGNTGELFF. CDR3 DNA sequence: TGCGCCAGCAGCCCGGTGATGGGGAACACCGGGGAGCTGTTTTTT. This chain joins TRBV5-1 and TRBJ2-2; no clear D. The germline V gene has CDR1 SGHRS and CDR2 YFSETQ. The CDR3 is 15 amino acids. The V and J ends lost 4 bases and 1 base respectively, with 11 bases between them.

This clone appeared once. The rearrangement links TRBV27 to TRBJ2-1; D possibly corresponds to TRBD2 (6 bases). The CDR3 has 16 amino acids. V lost 5 bases and J lost 0, with 14 bases in between. Germline V lookup: CDR1 MNHEY, CDR2 SMNVEV (reference sequence). This CDR3 reads CASSPLKRASYNEQFF. The DNA of the CDR3 is TGTGCCAGCAGTCCTCTTAAGCGGGCCTCCTACAATGAGCAGTTCTTC.